This TCR beta chain was documented in a study of response to subunit inactivated influenza vaccine. Study-wide results and caveats: The study's authors posited that every seasonal influenza vaccination enlists few new T cells.

This clonotype was counted between two and nine times. The antigen is unknown. Trimming stripped 4 bases from V and 2 bases from J, with 6 bases between. Germline assignment: CDR1 SGHDN and CDR2 FVKESK. This CDR3 comprises 14 residues. Each CDR3 protein gets one entry after TCRdb re-called the RT-PCR reads with MiXCR. The sample has about 520,000 distinct CDR3 sequences, approximately 7.2% seen once; the top ten hold around 14%. The sequence came from a man aged 50 to 69 who received an inactivated influenza vaccine. This specimen consisted of PBMCs from blood, obtained roughly 24 months after vaccination. The rearrangement uses TRBV14 and TRBJ2-6; D not certain. This CDR3 is CASSPIAGANVLTF. The DNA of the CDR3 is TGTGCCAGCAGCCCGATTGCTGGGGCCAACGTCCTGACTTTC.